This T cell receptor (beta chain) came from a study of blood T cell repertoires in COVID-19. The CDR3 is 19 amino acids. The germline CDR1 and CDR2 sequences are SGHNT and YENEEA. V shed 5 bases and J 4 bases; nucleotides not matched to a gene: 8. Clones were read by immunoSEQ multiplex PCR, and TCRdb kept only the in-frame ones, dropping some. The sample contains tens of thousands of clones, about 88% of which appear only once. Sequenced material: peripheral blood. The V gene is TRBV11-3, the J gene TRBJ2-6; 16 bases are a match to TRBD2. This TCR derives from a human donor in a cohort sampled during active COVID-19. Here the CDR3 reads CASSLRGTSGRDGANVLTF. The CDR3 coding sequence is TGTGCCAGCAGCCTCCGGGGGACTAGCGGGAGGGACGGGGCCAACGTCCTGACTTTC.